This T cell receptor (beta chain) was documented in a study of T cell responses to AZD1222 COVID-19 vaccine. Study conclusions and caveats: Females made up more of the donors, who were largely white British, and clonal diversity may have come out too low. Spike regions recognized by vaccine-associated CD4 TCRs spanned the protein, led by 160-218 and 743-854. Compared with day 0, the breadth and depth of the Spike-specific TCR repertoire rose significantly after two doses of AZD1222. Targeting of unmutated variant regions was reportedly seen in nearly half of spike-specific TCRs.

Method: immunoSEQ multiplex PCR; TCRdb's copy keeps in-frame clones and lacks some. The repertoire holds 130,000 to 150,000 clones, 82% seen once, with roughly 4.3% in the top ten. About this clone: Its antigen is unknown.

V was trimmed by 3 bases and J by 0 bases, leaving 6 bases between them. Germline loops: CDR1 LNHDA, CDR2 SQIVND (reference sequence). The CDR3 totals 14 residues. The sample was peripheral blood, taken on day 0 of MenACWY control vaccination. This receptor was identified in an adult in good health. The chain is built from TRBV19 and TRBJ1-5; TRBD1 might be the D (5 bases). The CDR3 is CASSIRVSNQPQHF. CDR3 nucleotide sequence: TGTGCCAGTAGTATCAGGGTTAGCAATCAGCCCCAGCATTTT.